These T cell receptor beta chains were read from a single sample in a study of low-dose radiotherapy and immunotherapy resistance in tumors. TCRdb redid the calling of the reads with MiXCR, one entry per CDR3 protein. The sample contains fewer than 60,000 distinct CDR3 sequences, roughly 10% of which appear only once. Sequenced here: PBMCs, sampled before treatment. The receptors shown here come from a female donor with ovarian cancer. CDR3s include the opening cysteine and the closing phenylalanine or tryptophan. The D gene is left open where the match is weak. Clone size is stated in some rows and not others, as once, few, many or a class when expanded.

J	V	D	size	DNA	CDR3
TRBJ1-1	TRBV29-1	NA	many	TGCAGCGTTGAGGGGAACACTGAAGCTTTCTTT	CSVEGNTEAFF
TRBJ1-4	TRBV2	NA	many	TGTGCCAGCAGTCTGGGACCCGAAAAACTGTTTTTT	CASSLGPEKLFF
TRBJ2-7	TRBV19	NA	many	TGTGCCAGTAGTATCGGGGGGCGACGGCACGAGCAGTACTTC	CASSIGGRRHEQYF
TRBJ2-7	TRBV28	TRBD2	NA	TGTGCCAGCAGCCAACAAGGGACTAGCTACGAGCAGTACTTC	CASSQQGTSYEQYF
TRBJ1-1	TRBV10-3	TRBD1	many	TGTGCCATCGGGTGGGGGGGGACAGCTGAAGCTTTCTTT	CAIGWGGTAEAFF
TRBJ2-6	TRBV28	NA	many	TGTGCCAGCAGTTTATCCTGGAGGTCTGGGGCCAACGTCCTGACTTTC	CASSLSWRSGANVLTF
TRBJ2-3	TRBV20-1	NA	many	TGCAGTGCTAGAGGCGGGTTAAAGGGGCTATCAGATACGCAGTATTTT	CSARGGLKGLSDTQYF
TRBJ2-5	TRBV7-6	NA	many	TGTGCCAGCAGCTTAACTAGCTGGGGGGAGACCCAGTACTTC	CASSLTSWGETQYF
TRBJ2-3	TRBV15	TRBD2	many	TGTGCCACCAGCAGAGAAGCGGCGGGAGTGGCAGATACGCAGTATTTT	CATSREAAGVADTQYF
TRBJ2-1	TRBV9	TRBD2	NA	TGTGCCAGCAGCGGACTAGCGGGGTACAATGAGCAGTTCTTC	CASSGLAGYNEQFF
TRBJ1-2	TRBV2	NA	many	TGTGCCAGCAGTGAGGCTGGGGCACGGGCTGATGGCTACACCTTC	CASSEAGARADGYTF
TRBJ2-7	TRBV18	TRBD1	many	TGTGCCAGCCGGGGAGACAGGGGGCAGTACGAGCAGTACTTC	CASRGDRGQYEQYF
TRBJ2-4	TRBV20-1	NA	many	TGCAGTGCTAGAGAGGCCGACCAAAACATTCAGTACTTC	CSAREADQNIQYF
TRBJ2-1	TRBV10-3	TRBD1	NA	TGTGCCAGCGGGACAGGGGGCGCGGGTGAGCAGTTCTTC	CASGTGGAGEQFF
TRBJ2-1	TRBV19	TRBD1	NA	TGTGCCAGTAGACGACAGGGAGCCTCTCCCTCCTACAATGAGCAGTTCTTC	CASRRQGASPSYNEQFF
TRBJ2-7	TRBV9	TRBD1	NA	TGTGCCAGCAGCGTGGCGACAGGGGACTACGAGCAGTACTTC	CASSVATGDYEQYF
TRBJ2-1	TRBV14	NA	many	TGTGCCAGCAGCAAAACTTCGGAGATCCTAAGGAATGAGCAGTTCTTC	CASSKTSEILRNEQFF
TRBJ1-2	TRBV3-1	NA	many	TGTGCCAGCAGTCAGGACACAGTACTATACTCTGGCTACACCTTC	CASSQDTVLYSGYTF
TRBJ2-3	TRBV6-6	NA	many	TGTGCCAGCAGTCACACTCGGGATACGCAGTATTTT	CASSHTRDTQYF
TRBJ2-1	TRBV5-5	NA	NA	TGTGCCAGCAGCGAGCAGGGATTTTCCTACAATGAGCAGTTCTTC	CASSEQGFSYNEQFF
TRBJ2-2	TRBV30	NA	many	TGTGCCTGGACTCAGGGGGGGGAGCTGTTTTTT	CAWTQGGELFF
TRBJ2-5	TRBV12-3/TRBV12-4	NA	many	TGTGCCAGCAGTTTAGTGGGCGGAGAGACCCAGTACTTC	CASSLVGGETQYF
TRBJ2-7	TRBV15	NA	many	TGTGCCACCAGCGTCGGGACGGGGAGCTCCTACGAGCAGTACTTC	CATSVGTGSSYEQYF
TRBJ2-3	TRBV15	NA	many	TGTGCCACCAGCCCCAGCAGGGATCGGTTCACAGATACGCAGTATTTT	CATSPSRDRFTDTQYF
TRBJ1-2	TRBV5-4	NA	many	TGTGCCAGCAGCTTGGCTTCGGACAGATATGGCTACACCTTC	CASSLASDRYGYTF
TRBJ2-5	TRBV5-4	TRBD2	many	TGTGCCAGCAGCTTCGGACTAGCGGCCCTCCAAGAGACCCAGTACTTC	CASSFGLAALQETQYF
TRBJ1-1	TRBV3-1	NA	many	TGTGCCAGCAGCCCCACCGGGTGGGGGAACACTGAAGCTTTCTTT	CASSPTGWGNTEAFF
TRBJ1-5	TRBV27	NA	many	TGTGCCAGCAGAAGGACCGGGACAAGCAATCAGCCCCAGCATTTT	CASRRTGTSNQPQHF
TRBJ1-1	TRBV14	NA	many	TGTGCCAGCAGCCAAGTGCGGGGGGAGGCTTTCTTT	CASSQVRGEAFF
TRBJ2-5	TRBV12-3/TRBV12-4	TRBD1	many	TGTGCCAGCAGCCGGCGGACAGGCCAAGAGACCCAGTACTTC	CASSRRTGQETQYF
TRBJ1-2	TRBV6-2/TRBV6-3	NA	many	TGTGCCAGCAGTTACGGCCTAGGGACACCAAACTATGGCTACACCTTC	CASSYGLGTPNYGYTF
TRBJ1-4	TRBV28	TRBD1	many	TGTGCCAGCAGTTTGAACCGGGACAGGGGTCATGCAACTAATGAAAAACTGTTTTTT	CASSLNRDRGHATNEKLFF
TRBJ2-3	TRBV12-3/TRBV12-4	TRBD1	many	TGTGCCAGCAGCGACAGGGGGGCTAGCACAGATACGCAGTATTTT	CASSDRGASTDTQYF
TRBJ1-6	TRBV4-1	NA	many	TGCGCCAGCAGCCAAGGTGCAGTTAGGGGACCGGCACCCCTCCACTTT	CASSQGAVRGPAPLHF
TRBJ2-2	TRBV4-3	TRBD1	once	TGCGCCAGCAGCCAAGAGGACAGGGTCGCCGGGGAGCTGTTTTTT	CASSQEDRVAGELFF
TRBJ2-7	TRBV28	NA	many	TGTGCCAGCAGTTTATTAGGCATCTCCTACGAGCAGTACTTC	CASSLLGISYEQYF
TRBJ2-5	TRBV5-1	NA	many	TGCGCCAGCAATGAGGGGGGCCAAGAGACCCAGTACTTC	CASNEGGQETQYF
TRBJ2-2	TRBV11-2	NA	many	TGTGCCAGCAGCGAAGGACAGATGAACACCGGGGAGCTGTTTTTT	CASSEGQMNTGELFF
TRBJ1-1	TRBV5-1	TRBD1	many	TGCGCCAGCAGCTTGGCCACAGGGGGCGGCACTGAAGCTTTCTTT	CASSLATGGGTEAFF
TRBJ2-7	TRBV28	TRBD2	many	TGTGCCAGCAGTTTCGGGACTAGCGGCTCCTACGAGCAGTACTTC	CASSFGTSGSYEQYF
TRBJ1-5	TRBV28	NA	many	TGTGCCAGCAGCCCCGGGGGTATATATAGCAATCAGCCCCAGCATTTT	CASSPGGIYSNQPQHF
TRBJ2-5	TRBV7-8	TRBD2	few	TGTGCCAGCAGCCCCGGGGGGTCAGAGACCCAGTACTTC	CASSPGGSETQYF
TRBJ2-7	TRBV5-6	NA	NA	TGTGCCAGCAGCTTCCGCGCGTCATCCTACGAGCAGTACTTC	CASSFRASSYEQYF
TRBJ1-6	TRBV2	TRBD1	NA	TGTGCCAGCAGTTCAGGGGGCAGCTCCTATAATTCACCCCTCCACTTT	CASSSGGSSYNSPLHF
TRBJ2-1	TRBV2	NA	many	TGTGCCAGTAACAGGGCAAATGAGCAGTTCTTC	CASNRANEQFF
TRBJ2-4	TRBV5-5	NA	few	TGTGCCAGCAGCTCCCGGGCGGGGCTCAAAAACATTCAGTACTTC	CASSSRAGLKNIQYF
TRBJ2-1	TRBV10-3	NA	many	TGTGCCATCAGTGACGTCGGGGGCGCCTACAATGAGCAGTTCTTC	CAISDVGGAYNEQFF
TRBJ2-3	TRBV28	NA	many	TGTGCCAGCAGTCCAAGGGGGAGGGCCCGGGTAGATACGCAGTATTTT	CASSPRGRARVDTQYF
TRBJ2-5	TRBV20-1	NA	many	TGCAGTGCTGAGGGGGACTCCCAAGAGACCCAGTACTTC	CSAEGDSQETQYF
TRBJ1-2	TRBV20-1	TRBD1	NA	TGCAGTGCTAGCCCGGGACAGGGGAACTATGGCTACACCTTC	CSASPGQGNYGYTF
TRBJ2-7	TRBV11-2	NA	many	TGTGCCAGCAGCTTAGGCAGGCTGGGCTACGAGCAGTACTTC	CASSLGRLGYEQYF
TRBJ2-7	TRBV28	NA	many	TGTGCCAGCAGTAGACCCAGGTTCGAGCAGTACTTC	CASSRPRFEQYF
TRBJ2-1	TRBV5-6	NA	many	TGTGCCAGCAGCTTGTACCAGACGACGGATGAGCAGTTCTTC	CASSLYQTTDEQFF
TRBJ2-2	TRBV7-9	NA	many	TGTGCCAGCAGCTTGGGCAGGGTTGGTACCGGGGAGCTGTTTTTT	CASSLGRVGTGELFF
TRBJ1-1	TRBV5-1	NA	few	TGCGCCAGCAGCTTGGATGGGGGGCTCACTGAAGCTTTCTTT	CASSLDGGLTEAFF
TRBJ2-5	TRBV20-1	TRBD2	many	TGCAGTGCCCCGGGGACTAGCGGGGGGGCGGGTGAGACCCAGTACTTC	CSAPGTSGGAGETQYF
TRBJ1-1	TRBV6-8	NA	NA	TGTGCCAGCTCGGGGGTCATGAACACTGAAGCTTTCTTT	CASSGVMNTEAFF
TRBJ1-3	TRBV19	NA	many	TGTGCCAGTACCTCGGACCAGGCCGGAAACACCATATATTTT	CASTSDQAGNTIYF
TRBJ2-1	TRBV5-1	NA	many	TGCGCCAGCCTCCAGTACAATGAGCAGTTCTTC	CASLQYNEQFF